Listed here are 18 T cell receptor beta chains from one sample, sequenced in a study of CD8 T cells in Susac syndrome. After extraction with the RNeasy kit, about 0.5 to 1 ug of the RNA was reverse transcribed using random hexamers. In TCRdb, the immunoSEQ multiplex PCR reads were re-called with MiXCR into one record per CDR3 protein. The sample holds hundreds of thousands of distinct CDR3 sequences; about 96% are singletons and the top ten take around 0.099%. Material: CD4+ T cells from PBMCs. These receptor sequences come from a human donor with multiple sclerosis.

V is TRBV7-9 and J is TRBJ1-2; D may be TRBD1 (5 bases). Trimming left V 5 bases short and J 4 bases short, with 17 bases between. Germline assignment: CDR1 SEHNR and CDR2 FQNEAQ (reference sequence). The CDR3 extends over 15 amino acids. The CDR3 nucleotides read TGTGCCAGCAGCCAGGACACCTTAGCCGTCTATGGCTACACCTTC. Its translation: CASSQDTLAVYGYTF. Full variable domain (remainder filled in from reference TRBV7-9 and TRBJ1-2): DTGVSQNPRHKITKRGQNVTFRCDPISEHNRLYWYRQTLGQGPEFLTYFQNEAQLEKSRLLSDRFSAERPKGSFSTLEIQRTEQGDSAMYLCASSQDTLAVYGYTFGSGTRLTVV.

This clonotype showed up just once. The chain employs TRBV5-4 and TRBJ2-6; D is uncertain. The CDR3 has 14 amino acids. CDR1 is SGHNT, CDR2 YYREEE, per germline (reference sequence). The germline V and J ends were trimmed by 4 bases and 0 bases, with 5 bases remaining between them. The DNA of the CDR3 is TGTGCCAGCAGCACAGACTCTGGGGCCAACGTCCTGACTTTC. Protein: CASSTDSGANVLTF.

This clonotype was counted once. The rearrangement uses TRBV29-1 and TRBJ2-3, with 11 nucleotides matching TRBD2. Germline CDR1 reads SQVTM; CDR2 reads ANQGSEA. The CDR3 runs 14 residues. The J segment lost 3 bases and the V segment lost 7 bases, leaving 6 bases of the junction unmatched. CDR3 in DNA: TGCAGCGCCGTAAGGACTAGCGGGACAGATACGCAGTATTTT. Protein product: CSAVRTSGTDTQYF.

V usage is TRBV27 and J usage is TRBJ1-2; 8 nucleotides agree with TRBD1. The J segment lost 4 bases and the V segment lost 0 bases, leaving 4 bases of the junction unmatched. Germline V lookup: CDR1 MNHEY, CDR2 SMNVEV (reference sequence). This CDR3 spans 15 amino acids. CDR3 DNA: TGTGCCAGCAGTTTATCCCCAGGGGGCAGCTATGGCTACACCTTC. This encodes CASSLSPGGSYGYTF.

The gene calls are TRBV29-1 and TRBJ2-3, with 8 positions matching TRBD2. V dropped 3 bases and J dropped 3; count of bases not matched to a gene: 14. The length of the CDR3 is 17 residues. In germline, CDR1 is SQVTM, CDR2 ANQGSEA. The CDR3 reads CSVDTGVAGGRTDTQYF. Written as DNA, the CDR3 is TGCAGCGTTGATACCGGGGTGGCGGGGGGAAGGACAGATACGCAGTATTTT.

This sequence joins TRBV3-1 and TRBJ2-3; D ambiguous. V gave up 2 bases and J gave up 5 bases, with 2 bases separating them. The germline V gene has CDR1 LGHDT and CDR2 YNNKEL (reference sequence). This CDR3 spans 11 amino acids. The CDR3 nucleotides are TGTGCCAGCAGCCAAAAAGATACGCAGTATTTT. Translation gives CASSQKDTQYF.

The rearrangement joins TRBV7-9 to TRBJ2-2; perhaps TRBD2 as D (6 bases). This CDR3 region has 16 residues. V lost 0 bases and J 1 base, leaving 9 bases between the germline ends. The germline V gene encodes CDR1 SEHNR and CDR2 FQNEAQ (reference sequence). In DNA form, the CDR3 reads TGTGCCAGCAGCTTAGCTAGCGGCTTGAACACCGGGGAGCTGTTTTTT. Its protein product is CASSLASGLNTGELFF.

The chain carries TRBV27 and TRBJ1-1, with D perhaps matching TRBD1 (5 bases). Trimming stripped 1 base from V and 0 bases from J, with 9 bases between. CDR3 length: 15 residues. Germline CDR1 reads MNHEY; CDR2 reads SMNVEV (reference sequence). The chain's CDR3 is CASSLFDSLNTEAFF. The CDR3 nucleotides are TGTGCCAGCAGTTTATTCGACAGCCTGAACACTGAAGCTTTCTTT.

This chain connects TRBV4-2 to TRBJ2-5, with 9 bases aligning to TRBD2. Germline V lookup: CDR1 LGHNA, CDR2 YNFKEQ. The CDR3 sequence is 17 residues long. The V and J ends lost 3 bases and 4 bases, in that order; junction bases with no gene match: 12. This chain's CDR3 is CASSQALGGREGETQYF. The CDR3 coding sequence is TGTGCCAGCAGCCAGGCCCTGGGCGGGAGGGAAGGAGAGACCCAGTACTTC.

The J gene is TRBJ2-5, the V gene TRBV2; 13 bases are shared with TRBD2. The CDR3 runs to 13 residues. The V segment lost 8 bases and the J segment 5 bases; nucleotides outside the gene matches: 2. Germline V CDR1 and CDR2: SNHLY, FYNNEI. For the CDR3, the DNA is TGTGCCAGCCTGGGACTAGCGGGGGAGACCCAGTACTTC. Translated, it gives CASLGLAGETQYF.

The J gene is TRBJ2-1, the V gene TRBV28; perhaps TRBD2 as D (5 bases). The CDR3 is made up of 15 amino acids. Germline V gives CDR1 MDHEN, CDR2 SYDVKM. Trimming stripped 6 bases from V and 9 bases from J, with 21 bases between. This chain's CDR3 is CASSYRGIGLGEQFF. CDR3 sequence (DNA): TGTGCCAGCAGCTACAGAGGGATAGGCCTCGGTGAGCAGTTCTTC.

This chain connects TRBV5-1 to TRBJ2-7; tentative D call: TRBD2 (6 bases). This CDR3 comprises 13 residues. Germline CDR1 and CDR2: SGHRS and YFSETQ. Trimming removed 3 bases from V and 7 bases from J, with 14 bases in between. The CDR3 is CASSSGDFREQYF. The DNA for the CDR3 is TGCGCCAGCAGCTCGGGAGACTTCAGAGAGCAGTACTTC. Full variable domain (remainder filled in from reference TRBV5-1 and TRBJ2-7): KAGVTQTPRYLIKTRGQQVTLSCSPISGHRSVSWYQQTPGQGLQFLFEYFSETQRNKGNFPGRFSGRQFSNSRSEMNVSTLELGDSALYLCASSSGDFREQYFGPGTRLTVT.

The genes are TRBV30 and TRBJ1-2; D uncertain. The CDR3 is 13 residues long. Trimming left V 3 bases short and J 7 bases short, with 15 bases between. Germline V gene sequence: CDR1 GTSNPN, CDR2 SVGIG (reference sequence). Here the CDR3 reads CAWRPSGVGGYTF. As DNA, the CDR3 is TGTGCCTGGAGACCCTCCGGGGTGGGTGGCTACACCTTC.

V gene TRBV30 combines with J gene TRBJ2-4; D uncertain. V lost 5 bases, J lost 1 base, and 12 bases lay in between. The CDR3 runs to 14 residues. CDR1 is GTSNPN and CDR2 is SVGIG in the germline V gene (reference sequence). CDR3 DNA sequence: TGTGCCTGGTCCGACGGGCCGGCCAAAAACATTCAGTACTTC. Translated, it gives CAWSDGPAKNIQYF.

The chain couples TRBV19 to TRBJ2-3; 10 bases agree with TRBD1. V lost 8 bases and J lost 3; bases outside the gene matches: 11. This CDR3 is 16 amino acids long. Germline CDR1 LNHDA, CDR2 SQIVND (reference sequence). The CDR3 reads CASGPDRGFGTDTQYF. In DNA, the CDR3 is TGTGCCAGTGGCCCGGACAGGGGGTTTGGGACAGATACGCAGTATTTT.

This clonotype turned up a few times. The V call is TRBV7-9, the J call TRBJ2-1, with 12 bases aligning to TRBD2. Germline CDR1 reads SEHNR; CDR2 reads FQNEAQ (reference sequence). V shed 2 bases and J 5 bases; nucleotides not matched to a gene: 1. The CDR3 has 15 amino acids. The CDR3 region has the DNA TGTGCCAGCAGCTTACTAGCGGGAGGGAACAATGAGCAGTTCTTC. It yields the protein CASSLLAGGNNEQFF.

The chain joins TRBV6-1 to TRBJ2-1, with D possibly TRBD1 on 6 matching bases. Looked up from germline, CDR1 is MNHNS and CDR2 is SASEGT. CDR3 length: 13 residues. V was shortened by 6 bases and J by 8 bases, with 14 bases between the two germline ends. Here the CDR3 reads CASRVDRWDEQFF. Here the CDR3 DNA reads TGTGCCAGCAGGGTAGACAGGTGGGATGAGCAGTTCTTC.

The V call is TRBV27, the J call TRBJ2-1, with 7 bases identical to TRBD1. The CDR3 runs to 14 residues. V lost 7 bases and J lost 3; bases outside the gene matches: 6. CDR1 and CDR2 (germline): MNHEY, SMNVEV (reference sequence). CDR3 loop: CASTRQGFYNEQFF. The CDR3 DNA sequence: TGTGCCAGCACCCGACAGGGTTTCTACAATGAGCAGTTCTTC.